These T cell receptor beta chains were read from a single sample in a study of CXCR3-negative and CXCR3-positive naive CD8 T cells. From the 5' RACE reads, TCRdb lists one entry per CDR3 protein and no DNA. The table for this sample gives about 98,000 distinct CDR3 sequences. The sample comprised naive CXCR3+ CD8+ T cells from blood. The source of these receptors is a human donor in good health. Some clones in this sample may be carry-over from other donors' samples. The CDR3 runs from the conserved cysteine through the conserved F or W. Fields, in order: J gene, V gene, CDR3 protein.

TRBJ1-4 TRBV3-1 CASSQDEGGPATNEKLFF
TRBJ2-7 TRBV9 CASSEGTGVSYEQYF
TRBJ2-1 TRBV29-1 CSVGNFLRGEQFF
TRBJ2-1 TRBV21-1 CASSKRRGFLYNEQFF
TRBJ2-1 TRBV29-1 CSVDSRGNEQFF
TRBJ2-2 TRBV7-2 CASSLGAGGSTYNTGELFF
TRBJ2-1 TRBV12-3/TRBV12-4 CASTSGGVEQFF
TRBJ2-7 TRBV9 CASSVGSSYEQYF
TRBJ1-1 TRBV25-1 CASSAAGFSAFF
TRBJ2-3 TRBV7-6 CASSLQTSGGMADTQYF
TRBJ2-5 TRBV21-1 CASSGQNYQETQYF
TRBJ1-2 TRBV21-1 CASCTTLNYGYTF
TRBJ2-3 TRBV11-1 CASSRDFPRLAEITDTQYF
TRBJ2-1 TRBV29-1 CSVGGGQGAYNEQFF
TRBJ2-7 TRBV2 CASTEGQPVYEQYF
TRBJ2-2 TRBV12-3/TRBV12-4 CASSPPTPGELFF
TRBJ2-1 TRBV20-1 CSARDVGLAGGGYNEQFF
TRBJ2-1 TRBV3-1 CASSQVRGASNEQFF
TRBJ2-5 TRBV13 CASSPGLAGLQETQYF
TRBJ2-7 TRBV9 CASSSLGEGPMDEQYF
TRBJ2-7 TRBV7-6 CASSLDPGPSYEQYF
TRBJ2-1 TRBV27 CASRSLGSGGSEFF
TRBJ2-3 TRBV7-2 CASSPWASGGTDTQYF
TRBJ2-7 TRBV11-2 CASSLRTSPYEQYF
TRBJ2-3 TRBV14 CASSQGWTVTDTQYF
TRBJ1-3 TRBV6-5 CASSYSQDRGPKGF
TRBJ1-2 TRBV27 CASSLQTKRANYGYTF
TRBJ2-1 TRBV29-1 CSVEPGLGGWALYNEQFF
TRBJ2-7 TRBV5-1 CASSLGLADTYEQYF
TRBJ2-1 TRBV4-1 CASSQDRTSGYNEQFF
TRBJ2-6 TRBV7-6 CASSRILLKSGANVLTF
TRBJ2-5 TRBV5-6 CASSLISGGKGETQYF
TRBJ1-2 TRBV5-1 CASSLVQGDGYTF
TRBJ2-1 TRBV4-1 CASSQDLGDRGPYNEQFF
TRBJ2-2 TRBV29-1 CSANGGGELFF